Sequencing of this T cell receptor beta chain was carried out in a study of cytomegalovirus exposure and HLA in healthy donors (dated by TCRdb to the late 2010s). Some background on the complete study: An earlier analysis of 587 of the donors reported about 300 Gb of sequence data and 117 million unique TCR beta sequences obtained from some 200 million T cells. All discovery cohort repertoires had been generated on a single sequencing platform. The study combined high-throughput TCR immunosequencing, statistical association of individual TCRs with disease status, and machine learning to predict cytomegalovirus infection status. An earlier analysis of around 580 of the donors used high-throughput TCR beta sequencing to judge whether each TCR beta V gene segment behaved as functional or pseudogenic. HLA typing included class I and class II loci at four-digit resolution. Of the approximately 400 genotyped donors, less than 90% were placed in the genetic ancestry cluster associated with self-reported Caucasian donors. The number of typed donors differed by locus: about 629-640 for A, B, C, DRB1 and DQB1; some 540 for DQA1; some 590 for DPA1; and about 450 for DPB1. The later analysis used no new phenotypic data to find candidate immune exposures, relying instead on TCR beta sequences and their occurrence across donors. Several DR-DQ haplotypes were handled as single units for association and clustering, since linkage in the cohort was strong. An early release covering roughly 640 HLA-typed donors comprised about 300 gigabases of sequencing data and around 80 million unique TCR sequences. The aim of the study was to test whether cataloging public T cell receptors could identify signatures of past pathogen exposure. Donor age, sex, ethnicity and CMV serostatus were compiled together with the repertoire data. On average, over 200,000 unique TCR beta nucleotide sequences were sequenced per donor among a few hundred genotyped donors of the cohort, with around 19% of those sequences being non-productive. A later analysis re-examined previously published TCR beta repertoires from over 500 donors and added high-resolution HLA genotyping to investigate patterns of TCR occurrence. A later genetic analysis used genome-wide SNP genotypes for about 65% of the 666 donors, treating that subset as a discovery cohort. Besides the first cohort of more than 650 subjects, a separate validation cohort made up of roughly 120 different subjects was used. Using immunosequencing, the study profiled T cell repertoires from fewer than 850 subjects and related those repertoires to cytomegalovirus serostatus.

As for this clone: Its antigen is currently not known. Base-call qualities are not available, and no considerably larger clone is one nucleotide away.

As encoded in the germline V gene, CDR1 is SGHAT while CDR2 is FQNNGV. Trimming removed 1 base from V and 5 bases from J, leaving 14 bases between the germline ends. Inclusive of the bounding cysteine and phenylalanine, the CDR3 is 15 residues long. The retained sequence is limited to the CDR3, 45 bases, with the frame set at the first base. Library preparation was by the immunoSEQ multiplex PCR assay. The multiplex PCR relied on a mix of 60 forward primers for TCR Vbeta segments and 13 reverse primers for TCR Jbeta segments. The CDR3 region of rearranged TCR beta genes was amplified from genomic DNA with a multiplex PCR assay. On the Illumina HiSeq System, the amplified TCR beta libraries were sequenced as 87-base-pair reads. As for the original processing: A later analysis tallied around 87 million unique TCR beta chains across the 700 or so repertoires, and around 10 million of those chains were shared by two or more donors. To remove PCR and sequencing errors, raw reads were error-corrected and collapsed into unique sequences using a nearest-neighbor algorithm that merged closely related sequences. To assign V, D and J gene segments, CDR3 sequences were aligned to IMGT reference sequences. For a sequence to be retained, a match of at least six nucleotides was required to both a V gene segment and a J gene segment. Rearrangements were called productive when the CDR3 lacked stop codons and stayed in frame with V and J; all others were non-productive. Following IMGT convention, CDR3 was defined as the stretch from the second conserved V-encoded cysteine up to the conserved J-encoded phenylalanine. In an earlier analysis of around 570 of the donors, sequences lacking an unambiguous match to a single V gene segment were excluded. In an earlier analysis of a few hundred of the donors, V segments were called functional above 56.7% productive rearrangements and were called segregating when the between-donor standard deviation exceeded 5%. A statistical classification framework was built for diagnosing cytomegalovirus status from the catalog of TCR beta chain sequences. In a later analysis, V and J genes were assigned by comparing TCR nucleotide sequences against IMGT/GENE-DB human TR gene sequences. A later analysis assigned CDR3 sequences and most-parsimonious VDJ recombination scenarios with the TCRdist pipeline. A later analysis defined each TCR beta chain by its CDR3 amino acid sequence plus V-gene family, and excluded reads lacking a unique V-gene family. In a later analysis, 500 to 650 highly shared, low-generation-probability nucleotide sequences were removed to address suspected cross-contamination and a sequencing artifact. In a later analysis, a clonal expansion index was calculated for each public chain from normalized within-repertoire ranks of inferred template counts. In a later analysis, generation probabilities were computed using a VDJ recombination model fitted to out-of-frame rearrangements, and the results were checked against IGoR. In a later analysis, hypergeometric tests were used to score TCR-TCR, TCR-HLA and TCR-CMV co-occurrence, with a repertoire-size bias correction applied to TCR pairs. To estimate false discovery rates, a later analysis permuted the HLA or CMV assignments 20 times. In a later analysis, co-occurring TCRs were grouped using DBSCAN, with TCRdist sequence similarity added in when clustering inside HLA-allele-positive subsets. Repertoires with fewer than 30,000 or more than 120,000 public chains, plus five repertoires with anomalous nucleotide sharing, were excluded from co-occurrence clustering. Drawn from immuneACCESS, this table holds only the in-frame rearrangements with V and J called that TCRdb kept. Clones are partly lost; checked studies trace under half to an unresolved V gene and leave the rest unexplained. The V and J calls and the clone size are those of that table, but D and trimming were determined from the DNA. This sample gives roughly 150,000 clones in total; 82% of them show up just once. Over 1.2% of the sample rests with the top ten.

The cohort was made up of roughly 670 healthy bone marrow donors. Cohort members were all nominally healthy when sampled, although unrecorded immune exposures were likely present. The donor was CMV seropositive and was included in the group of some 290 seropositive cohort members. Every donor gave a peripheral blood sample, and the peripheral blood mononuclear cells from that sample were used for TCR beta sequencing. Genomic DNA was extracted from the blood cell samples with the Qiagen DNeasy Blood Extraction Kit. Overall study results and their limits: According to a later analysis, most CMV-associated TCR beta chains appeared to be HLA-restricted, and the HLA associations seemed to be driven largely by CMV exposure. A further reported finding was that TCR beta sequences accurately predicted the HLA-A and HLA-B alleles for most subjects in the first cohort. A later analysis found that HLA-associated TCR beta chains were more clonally expanded and had lower generation probabilities than equally common non-associated chains. The presence/absence analyses assumed that sequencing depth was roughly uniform across donors, and that assumption may not be true. The study listed 150 to 200 TCR beta chains as associated with cytomegalovirus. Some IMGT-functional V segments, including TRBV6-2 and TRBV6-3, could not be told apart with the 87-base-pair reads, so those segments were excluded. Cytomegalovirus status was reported to be diagnosed by the classifier with high specificity and sensitivity in both the original and validation cohorts. In a later analysis, several top co-occurrence clusters were reported to appear linked to parvovirus B19, influenza, CMV and Epstein-Barr virus. Correlated functional status among segregating V segments might reflect linkage disequilibrium, but an unknown experimental factor could not be ruled out. A later genetic analysis reported fewer N-insertions in productive TCRs among donors in an Asian-associated ancestry cluster than the approximately 670-donor mean. In a later analysis, TCR association rates were found to vary across HLA loci, with the most associated TCRs seen for DRB1 alleles and the fewest for HLA-C alleles. A cluster of highly shared sequence variants was judged likely to be a technical artifact of the sequencing pipeline. Because counts were too low, roughly 16 rarely observed V segments, including chromosome 9 orphons, were left out of the earlier analysis of about 500 of the donors. An association between a missense DCLRE1C variant and V-gene and J-gene trimming of TCR beta chains was found in a later genetic analysis and replicated in an independent cohort. Because some donors lacked HLA typing at each locus, the association tests relied only on the typed subset. A later analysis associated 15,000 to 20,000 TCR beta sequences with specific HLA alleles at a false discovery rate of 0.05. When HLA alleles, especially DR and DQ, strongly co-occurred, attributing TCR associations to individual alleles was difficult. Immune exposure information for the cohort was limited to CMV serostatus. In an earlier analysis of approximately 590 of the donors, most TCR beta V segments appeared in productive rearrangements about 90% or about 30% of the time, broadly matching IMGT annotations. In this cohort, only TCR beta chains were sequenced, and detectable features were limited by the absence of alpha or paired-chain data. Most TCR sequences were seen in very few donors, while some public TCRs were found in many individuals. A few of the identified cytomegalovirus-associated TCR beta chains were confirmed in vitro to be specific for cytomegalovirus antigens. The authors suggested that the approach could potentially be generalized to other disease states and immunological phenotypes.

The source material was PBMCs. The sequence links TRBV11-2 to TRBJ2-5; the D segment could be TRBD1, given 5 matching bases. This sequence was found in a girl aged 10-17 years in good health and CMV-seropositive. The CDR3 here reads CASSLGGRAGETQYF. DNA sequence: TGTGCCAGCAGCTTAGGTGGCAGGGCTGGGGAGACCCAGTACTTC.